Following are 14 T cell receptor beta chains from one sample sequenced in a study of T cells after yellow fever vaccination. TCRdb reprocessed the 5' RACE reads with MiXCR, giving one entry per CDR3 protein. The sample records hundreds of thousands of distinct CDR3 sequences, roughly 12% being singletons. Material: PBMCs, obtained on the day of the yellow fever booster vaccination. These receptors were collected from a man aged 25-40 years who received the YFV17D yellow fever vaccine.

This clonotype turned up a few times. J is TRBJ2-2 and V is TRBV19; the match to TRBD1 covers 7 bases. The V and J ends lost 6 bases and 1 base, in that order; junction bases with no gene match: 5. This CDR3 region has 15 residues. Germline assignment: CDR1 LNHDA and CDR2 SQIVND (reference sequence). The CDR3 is CASRPRDRNTGELFF. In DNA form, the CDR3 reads TGTGCCAGTAGACCCCGGGACAGGAACACCGGGGAGCTGTTTTTT.

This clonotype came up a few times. The CDR3: CASRRGQGNEQFF. Here the CDR3 DNA reads TGTGCCAGCAGACGTGGACAGGGCAATGAGCAGTTCTTC. The chain employs TRBV3-1 and TRBJ2-1; 8 nucleotides align to TRBD1. CDR1 LGHDT and CDR2 YNNKEL come from the germline V gene (reference sequence). The junction had 4 bases not matched to a gene; V was cut back by 6 bases and J by 6 bases. The CDR3 is made up of 13 amino acids.

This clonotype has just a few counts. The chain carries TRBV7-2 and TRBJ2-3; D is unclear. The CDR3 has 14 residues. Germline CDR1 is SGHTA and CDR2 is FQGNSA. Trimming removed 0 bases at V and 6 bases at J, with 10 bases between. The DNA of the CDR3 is TGTGCCAGCAGCTTAGCCCTTCAGTTGGATACGCAGTATTTT. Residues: CASSLALQLDTQYF.

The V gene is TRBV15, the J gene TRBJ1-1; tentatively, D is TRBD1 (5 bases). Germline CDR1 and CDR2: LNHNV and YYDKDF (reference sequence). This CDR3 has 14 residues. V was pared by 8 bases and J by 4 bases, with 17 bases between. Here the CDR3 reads CATHSLAGVTEAFF. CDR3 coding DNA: TGTGCCACCCATTCCCTAGCGGGGGTCACTGAAGCTTTCTTT. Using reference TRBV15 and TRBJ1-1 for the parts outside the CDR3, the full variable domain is DAMVIQNPRYQVTQFGKPVTLSCSQTLNHNVMYWYQQKSSQAPKLLFHYYDKDFNNEADTPDNFQSRRPNTSFCFLDIRSPGLGDTAMYLCATHSLAGVTEAFFGQGTRLTVV.

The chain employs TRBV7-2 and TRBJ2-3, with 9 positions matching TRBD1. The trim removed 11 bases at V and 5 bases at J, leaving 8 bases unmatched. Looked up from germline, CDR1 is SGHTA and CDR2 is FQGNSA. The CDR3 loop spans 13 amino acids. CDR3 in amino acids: CAVGTGLQDTQYF. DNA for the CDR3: TGTGCCGTGGGGACAGGGCTCCAAGATACGCAGTATTTT.

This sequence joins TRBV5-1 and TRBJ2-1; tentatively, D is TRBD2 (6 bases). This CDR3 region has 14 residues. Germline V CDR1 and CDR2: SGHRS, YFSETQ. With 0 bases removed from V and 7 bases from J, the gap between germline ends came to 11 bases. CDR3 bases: TGCGCCAGCAGCTTGGTCTCGGCGGGGAATGAGCAGTTCTTC. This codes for CASSLVSAGNEQFF. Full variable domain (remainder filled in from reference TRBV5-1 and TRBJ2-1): KAGVTQTPRYLIKTRGQQVTLSCSPISGHRSVSWYQQTPGQGLQFLFEYFSETQRNKGNFPGRFSGRQFSNSRSEMNVSTLELGDSALYLCASSLVSAGNEQFFGPGTRLTVL.

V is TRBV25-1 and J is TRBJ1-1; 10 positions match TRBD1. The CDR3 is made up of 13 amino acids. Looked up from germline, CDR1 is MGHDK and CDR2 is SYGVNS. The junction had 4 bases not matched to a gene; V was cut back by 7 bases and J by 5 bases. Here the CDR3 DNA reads TGTGCCAGCACCAGACAGGGGGCGACTGAAGCTTTCTTT. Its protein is CASTRQGATEAFF.

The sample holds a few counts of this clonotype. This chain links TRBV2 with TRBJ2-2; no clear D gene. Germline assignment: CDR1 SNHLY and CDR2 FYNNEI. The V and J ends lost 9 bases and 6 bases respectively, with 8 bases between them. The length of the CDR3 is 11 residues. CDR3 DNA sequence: TGTGCCAGTAGGATGGCCGGGGAGCTGTTTTTT. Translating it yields CASRMAGELFF.

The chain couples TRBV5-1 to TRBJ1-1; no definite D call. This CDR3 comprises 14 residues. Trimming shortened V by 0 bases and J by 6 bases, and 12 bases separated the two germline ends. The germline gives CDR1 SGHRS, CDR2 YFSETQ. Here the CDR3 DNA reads TGCGCCAGCAGCTTGGCCGGGAGGACCGCTGAAGCTTTCTTT. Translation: CASSLAGRTAEAFF. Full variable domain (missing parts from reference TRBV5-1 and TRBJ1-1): KAGVTQTPRYLIKTRGQQVTLSCSPISGHRSVSWYQQTPGQGLQFLFEYFSETQRNKGNFPGRFSGRQFSNSRSEMNVSTLELGDSALYLCASSLAGRTAEAFFGQGTRLTVV.

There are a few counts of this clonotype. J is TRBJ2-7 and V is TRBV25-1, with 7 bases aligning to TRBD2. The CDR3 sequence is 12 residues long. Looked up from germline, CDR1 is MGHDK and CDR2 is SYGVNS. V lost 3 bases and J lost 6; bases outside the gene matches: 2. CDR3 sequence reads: CASSEREREQYF. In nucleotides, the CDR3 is TGTGCCAGCAGTGAGCGGGAGCGCGAGCAGTACTTC.

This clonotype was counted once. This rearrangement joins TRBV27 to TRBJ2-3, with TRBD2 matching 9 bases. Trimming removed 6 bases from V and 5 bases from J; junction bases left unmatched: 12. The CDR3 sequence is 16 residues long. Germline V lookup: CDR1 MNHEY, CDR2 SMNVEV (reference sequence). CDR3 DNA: TGTGCCAGCAGCCGGGGTAGTCTAGCGGGGCTAGATACGCAGTATTTT. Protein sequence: CASSRGSLAGLDTQYF.

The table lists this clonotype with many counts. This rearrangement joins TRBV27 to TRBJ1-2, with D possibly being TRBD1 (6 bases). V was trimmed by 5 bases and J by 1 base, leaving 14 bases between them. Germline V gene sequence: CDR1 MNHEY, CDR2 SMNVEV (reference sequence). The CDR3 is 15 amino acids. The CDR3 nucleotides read TGTGCCAGCAGTCCACTGGACAGCTTTAACTATGGCTACACCTTC. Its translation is CASSPLDSFNYGYTF.

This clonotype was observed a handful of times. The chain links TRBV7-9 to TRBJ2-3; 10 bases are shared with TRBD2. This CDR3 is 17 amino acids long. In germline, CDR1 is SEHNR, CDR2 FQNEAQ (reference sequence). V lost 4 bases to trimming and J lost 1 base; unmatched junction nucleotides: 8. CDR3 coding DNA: TGTGCCAGCAGCTCACTAGCCAGCGGGAGGGGCACAGATACGCAGTATTTT. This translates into CASSSLASGRGTDTQYF.

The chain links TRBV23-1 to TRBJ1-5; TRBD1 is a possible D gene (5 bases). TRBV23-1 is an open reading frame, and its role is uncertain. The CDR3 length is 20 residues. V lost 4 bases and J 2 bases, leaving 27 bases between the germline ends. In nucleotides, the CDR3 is TGCGCCAGCAGTCCCCGCGGGGCATGGGCACTCCTTTCGGGCAATCAGCCCCAGCATTTT. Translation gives CASSPRGAWALLSGNQPQHF.